These T cell receptor beta chains were read from a single sample in a study of control samples from healthy donors and cancer patients. The assay was immunoSEQ multiplex PCR, and TCRdb's table has in-frame clones only and misses some. Among about 68,000 clones, over 80% were seen once, and the ten largest hold 15% to 19%. Sequencing was done on a sample of blood. Receptors originate from a man aged 55-75 years in good health. CDR3s include the opening cysteine and the closing phenylalanine or tryptophan. D genes are given only for firm matches. Rows give clone size only sometimes, using once, few, many, or a class for an expanded clone.

v_call	d_call	j_call	clone_size	cdr3_aa	cdr3_nt
TRBV5-5	NA	TRBJ2-7	NA	CASSSKTGGVAGYEQYF	TGTGCCAGCAGCTCAAAGACAGGGGGTGTAGCGGGGTACGAGCAGTACTTC
TRBV5-1	NA	TRBJ1-1	NA	CASSLGPANTEAFF	TGCGCCAGCAGCTTGGGACCGGCGAACACTGAAGCTTTCTTT
TRBV7-2	NA	TRBJ2-5	NA	CASSFGLGGKYF	TGTGCCAGCAGCTTCGGACTAGGGGGGAAGTACTTC
TRBV4-3	NA	TRBJ2-1	NA	CASSQDFILDNEQFF	TGCGCCAGCAGCCAAGATTTCATCTTAGACAATGAGCAGTTCTTC
TRBV13	TRBD2	TRBJ2-2	NA	CASSSISGRGHTGELFF	TGTGCCAGCAGCTCCATTAGCGGGAGAGGCCACACCGGGGAGCTGTTTTTT
TRBV4-2	TRBD1	TRBJ2-2	NA	CASSQGQGANTGELFF	TGTGCCAGCAGCCAAGGGCAGGGGGCGAACACCGGGGAGCTGTTTTTT
TRBV3-1/TRBV3-2	TRBD2	TRBJ2-7	NA	CASSQDWGGEQYF	TGTGCCAGCAGCCAAGATTGGGGGGGCGAGCAGTACTTC
TRBV7-2	NA	TRBJ2-1	NA	CASSPGGPTTEQFF	TGTGCCAGCAGCCCCGGGGGTCCGACGACTGAGCAGTTCTTC
TRBV28	NA	TRBJ1-2	NA	CAIQETRLGYDGYTF	TGTGCCATACAGGAGACGAGATTGGGGTATGATGGCTACACCTTC
TRBV11-2	TRBD2	TRBJ2-1	NA	CASSLGTLAGGNNEQFF	TGTGCCAGCAGCTTAGGGACCCTAGCGGGAGGTAACAATGAGCAGTTCTTC
TRBV4-2	NA	TRBJ1-3	NA	CASSQDSGALSGNTIYF	TGTGCCAGCAGCCAAGATTCAGGGGCCCTCTCTGGAAACACCATATATTTT
TRBV11-2	NA	TRBJ2-5	once	CASSFVFDSNIQETQYF	TGTGCCAGCAGCTTTGTGTTCGACAGCAACATACAAGAGACCCAGTACTTC
TRBV27	TRBD1	TRBJ2-7	NA	CASSPRQGAGRRRQYF	TGTGCCAGCAGTCCTCGACAGGGGGCAGGTCGGCGTCGGCAGTACTTC
TRBV5-1	NA	TRBJ2-1	NA	CASSLGRYDEQFF	TGCGCCAGCAGCCTTGGCCGATATGATGAGCAGTTCTTC
TRBV27	NA	TRBJ2-1	NA	CASRGAMRGRGEQFF	TGTGCCAGCAGAGGCGCGATGCGGGGTAGGGGTGAGCAGTTCTTC
TRBV7-2	NA	TRBJ2-7	NA	CASSLVYEQYF	TGTGCCAGCAGCTTAGTGTACGAGCAGTACTTC
TRBV7-9	NA	TRBJ2-5	NA	CASIPGAQETQYF	TGTGCCAGCATCCCAGGGGCCCAAGAGACCCAGTACTTC
TRBV5-1	TRBD1	TRBJ1-1	NA	CASSLLQGGNTEAFF	TGCGCCAGCAGCTTACTACAGGGGGGGAACACTGAAGCTTTCTTT
TRBV3-1/TRBV3-2	NA	TRBJ1-4	NA	CASSQGGQIINEKLFF	TGTGCCAGCAGCCAAGGAGGGCAGATCATTAATGAAAAACTGTTTTTT
TRBV12-3/TRBV12-4	NA	TRBJ1-6	NA	CASSFWGSPLHF	TGTGCCAGCAGTTTTTGGGGGTCACCCCTCCACTTT
TRBV27	TRBD2	TRBJ2-7	NA	CATRVAGAPYEQYF	TGTGCCACTCGCGTAGCGGGAGCTCCCTACGAGCAGTACTTC
TRBV12-3/TRBV12-4	NA	TRBJ2-1	NA	CASSTYPSEQFF	TGTGCCAGCAGTACATACCCCAGTGAGCAGTTCTTC